Presented here are 20 T cell receptor beta chains from one specimen sequenced in a study of OX40 agonist ivuxolimab in advanced cancers. The assay was immunoSEQ multiplex PCR, and TCRdb's table has in-frame clones only and misses some. The table lists tens of thousands of clones, about 89% of them singletons. The source material was CD4+ or CD8+ T cells sorted from blood, sampled in a trial of the OX40 agonist ivuxolimab. These receptors all stem from an adult with an advanced solid tumor such as melanoma, head and neck, liver or kidney cancer.

This clone was seen a few times. The chain employs TRBV5-4 and TRBJ2-2; 7 nucleotides match TRBD1. Looked up from germline, CDR1 is SGHNT and CDR2 is YYREEE (reference sequence). CDR3 length: 14 amino acids. The V gene end was trimmed by 2 bases and the J gene end by 3 bases; junction bases not matched to a gene: 1. Written as DNA, the CDR3 is TGTGCCAGCAGCTTTGGACAGGACACCGGGGAGCTGTTTTTT. Amino acid sequence: CASSFGQDTGELFF.

The chain carries TRBV7-8 and TRBJ2-1; no definite D call. The CDR3 is 12 residues long. Trimming took off 3 bases at V and 9 bases at J, with 9 bases between the two ends. Germline V gene sequence: CDR1 SGHVS, CDR2 FQNEAQ. CDR3 DNA: TGTGCCAGCAGCTTCAACTCGTTTGAGCAGTTCTTC. This sequence encodes CASSFNSFEQFF.

The chain combines TRBV4-3 with TRBJ1-1; no clear D gene. The germline V gene has CDR1 LGHNA and CDR2 YSLEER. V was trimmed by 0 bases and J by 0 bases, leaving 11 bases between them. The CDR3 runs to 16 residues. CDR3 sequence: CASSQDEAVMNTEAFF. The CDR3 nucleotides read TGCGCCAGCAGCCAAGATGAGGCGGTCATGAACACTGAAGCTTTCTTT.

The chain couples TRBV4-3 to TRBJ1-5; D remains ambiguous. The V and J ends lost 0 bases and 9 bases respectively, with 15 bases between them. The CDR3 loop spans 15 amino acids. Germline V gene sequence: CDR1 LGHNA, CDR2 YSLEER. The chain's CDR3 is CASSQDWRTQGPQHF. In DNA, the CDR3 is TGCGCCAGCAGCCAAGATTGGAGGACCCAAGGGCCCCAGCATTTT.

The chain links TRBV7-2 to TRBJ2-7; TRBD1 matches at 7 bases. This CDR3 has 15 amino acids. The ends lost 1 base at V and 2 bases at J; junction bases unmatched: 5. CDR1 is SGHTA, CDR2 FQGNSA, per germline. CDR3: CASSLVYRGAYEQYF. The CDR3, as DNA: TGTGCCAGCAGCTTAGTATACAGGGGAGCCTACGAGCAGTACTTC.

The chain employs TRBV5-6 and TRBJ2-3; TRBD2 aligns across 9 bases. This CDR3 contains 13 residues. V lost 3 bases and J lost 15; bases outside the gene matches: 11. The V gene's germline CDR1 is SGHDT and CDR2 YYEEEE. The CDR3 sequence is CASSSTFSGSRYF. For the CDR3, the DNA is TGTGCCAGCAGCTCCACATTTAGCGGGAGTCGTTATTTT.

The chain combines TRBV7-3 with TRBJ2-5, with D possibly being TRBD2 (6 bases). The V and J ends lost 2 bases and 1 base respectively, with 11 bases between them. The CDR3 has 15 amino acids. Germline V gives CDR1 SGHTA, CDR2 FQGTGA. In DNA form, the CDR3 reads TGTGCCAGCAGCTTAGGCCGGAGGGCCCAAGAGACCCAGTACTTC. It translates to CASSLGRRAQETQYF.

The chain carries TRBV18 and TRBJ2-4; 9 nucleotides line up with TRBD1. CDR3 length: 15 residues. The V segment lost 3 bases and the J segment 5 bases; nucleotides outside the gene matches: 5. The V gene's germline CDR1 is KGHSH and CDR2 LQKENI. Here the CDR3 DNA reads TGTGCCAGCTCACCTCTAAGGACAGGGGAAAACATTCAGTACTTC. Translation gives CASSPLRTGENIQYF. Combining the CDR3 with reference TRBV18 and TRBJ2-4 gives the whole variable domain NAGVMQNPRHLVRRRGQEARLRCSPMKGHSHVYWYRQLPEEGLKFMVYLQKENIIDESGMPKERFSAEFPKEGPSILRIQQVVRGDSAAYFCASSPLRTGENIQYFGAGTRLSVL.

This clone was seen once. This chain joins TRBV5-1 and TRBJ1-1; the match to TRBD1 covers 8 bases. CDR1 and CDR2 from the germline V gene are SGHRS and YFSETQ. V dropped 3 bases and J dropped 5; count of bases not matched to a gene: 6. There are 14 residues in the CDR3. The DNA for the CDR3 is TGCGCCAGCAGCTCCGGACAGGGAGTGACTGAAGCTTTCTTT. It codes for CASSSGQGVTEAFF.

The chain uses TRBV5-1 and TRBJ2-1; TRBD1 matches 7 bases. V was pared by 5 bases and J by 10 bases, with 3 bases of the junction left unmatched. This CDR3 is 11 amino acids long. The germline gives CDR1 SGHRS, CDR2 YFSETQ. The CDR3 DNA sequence: TGCGCCAGCAGTTCACAGGGGGAGCAGTTCTTC. This codes for CASSSQGEQFF.

The rearrangement joins TRBV10-2 to TRBJ1-5; a weak D match, TRBD1 (6 bases). Germline V lookup: CDR1 WSHSY, CDR2 SAAADI. This CDR3 is 14 amino acids long. Trimming pared 0 bases from V and 7 bases from J, leaving 10 bases between. The CDR3 loop reads CASSESDRTQPQHF. The DNA of the CDR3 is TGCGCCAGCAGTGAGTCTGACAGGACCCAGCCCCAGCATTTT.

The chain is built from TRBV19 and TRBJ2-1; no clear D gene. The CDR3 length is 17 residues. In germline, CDR1 is LNHDA, CDR2 SQIVND (reference sequence). V lost 1 base to trimming and J lost 7 bases, with 20 bases between them. The CDR3 sequence: CASSIVVSATQRNEQFF. The CDR3 DNA follows: TGTGCCAGTAGTATAGTAGTGTCGGCGACACAAAGGAATGAGCAGTTCTTC.

This clone was found once. At the DNA level, this CDR3 is encoded by other sequences in the same sample as well. The chain has TRBV29-1 and TRBJ1-1; D not certain. The CDR3 length is 12 residues. Trimming took off 4 bases at V and 1 base at J, with 7 bases between the two ends. Per germline, CDR1 SQVTM and CDR2 ANQGSEA. The CDR3 here is CSVGGGNTEAFF. CDR3 bases: TGCAGCGTTGGGGGTGGGAACACTGAAGCTTTCTTT.

The chain employs TRBV25-1 and TRBJ1-1; the D gene is possibly TRBD1 (5 bases). The V end was cut by 5 bases, the J end by 2 bases, with 21 bases between. The CDR3 contains 17 residues. Germline CDR1 and CDR2: MGHDK and SYGVNS. CDR3 bases: TGTGCCAGCAGTTGGCTTTGTTGCCCAGGGCGCAACACTGAAGCTTTCTTT. It codes for CASSWLCCPGRNTEAFF.

The V call is TRBV21-1, the J call TRBJ2-2; the D call TRBD2 from the table was never checked on the DNA. TRBV21-1 is annotated as a pseudogene. The CDR3 covers 19 residues. The CDR3 sequence: CASSKSTETGTSGTGELFF. The DNA for the CDR3 is TGTGCCAGCAGCAAATCGACAGAAACCGGGACTAGCGGGACGGGGGAGCTGTTTTTT.

This clone was found once. The chain links TRBV5-4 to TRBJ2-3; 9 bases line up with TRBD2. V shed 3 bases, J shed 3 bases, and the junction held 5 bases outside the gene matches. Looked up from germline, CDR1 is SGHNT and CDR2 is YYREEE (reference sequence). The CDR3 is 15 residues long. The CDR3 loop is CASSSLREGTDTQYF. The CDR3 nucleotides are TGTGCCAGCAGCTCCCTGCGGGAGGGGACAGATACGCAGTATTTT.

The V call is TRBV4-2, the J call TRBJ1-4; 7 bases are a match to TRBD1. The germline gives CDR1 LGHNA, CDR2 YNFKEQ. Trimming removed 2 bases from V and 6 bases from J; junction bases left unmatched: 9. CDR3 size: 16 residues. The CDR3 region has the DNA TGTGCCAGCAGCCAATCCACCGGGACAGAACATGAAAAACTGTTTTTT. This encodes CASSQSTGTEHEKLFF.

The J gene is TRBJ1-2, the V gene TRBV9, with a possible D match to TRBD1 (5 bases). Per germline, CDR1 SGDLS and CDR2 YYNGEE. This CDR3 is built from 16 residues. The V gene lost 0 bases and the J gene lost 4 bases, with 16 bases spanning the gap. Here the CDR3 DNA reads TGTGCCAGCAGCGTAGCCGACAGTCCCTCTGGCTATGGCTACACCTTC. Protein product: CASSVADSPSGYGYTF.

The chain is built from TRBV30 and TRBJ2-3, with 9 bases identical to TRBD2. Per the germline V gene, CDR1 is GTSNPN and CDR2 is SVGIG (reference sequence). V lost 4 bases, J lost 4 bases, and 9 bases stayed unmatched. CDR3 size: 15 residues. The CDR3 spells CAWTPPSGVADTQYF. As DNA, the CDR3 is TGTGCCTGGACTCCCCCTAGCGGGGTGGCAGATACGCAGTATTTT.

This chain connects TRBV6-5 to TRBJ1-2; D is unresolved. Germline lookup yields CDR1 MNHEY and CDR2 SVGAGI. The CDR3 sequence is 13 residues long. V lost 6 bases and J 4 bases, leaving 12 bases between the germline ends. The DNA of the CDR3 is TGTGCCAGCAGCTCGGGAAGGATCTATGGCTACACCTTC. It encodes CASSSGRIYGYTF.